The 26 T cell receptor beta chains given below trace back to one sample, sequenced in a study of breast tumors, draining lymph nodes, adjacent tissues. TCRdb re-analysed the multiplex PCR reads in MiXCR, keeping a single row per CDR3 protein. The data hold several thousand distinct CDR3 sequences, with around 42% observed a single time. The specimen sequenced was tumor-adjacent breast tissue. These receptors all stem from a female donor with breast cancer. Some clones in this sample may be carry-over from other donors' samples.

As to this clonotype: At one of its ends the junction is not consistent with the germline gene, which may arise from a read error. This chain uses TRBV24-1 with TRBJ2-7, with TRBD1 matching 10 bases. CDR3 length: 16 residues. Germline V gene sequence: CDR1 KGHDR, CDR2 SFDVKD. The CDR3 region is CATSDPGTGVSYEQSF. CDR3 coding DNA: TGTGCCACCAGTGATCCCGGGACAGGGGTTTCCTACGAGCAGTCCTTC.

This clonotype is deemed medium-sized. The gene calls are TRBV7-2 and TRBJ2-7; D tentatively fits TRBD1 or TRBD2 (5 bases each). Deletions cut 6 bases from V and 2 bases from J, with 23 bases between. Looked up from germline, CDR1 is SGHTA and CDR2 is FQGNSA. There are 17 residues in the CDR3. The CDR3 sequence is CASRPPRAGTSTYEQYF. The CDR3, as DNA: TGTGCCAGCAGACCACCCCGTGCCGGGACGTCCACCTACGAGCAGTACTTC.

This clonotype came up many times. This chain uses TRBV5-1 with TRBJ2-1; possible D gene TRBD1, 6 bases. The CDR3 extends over 16 amino acids. Looked up from germline, CDR1 is SGHRS and CDR2 is YFSETQ. V was pared by 3 bases and J by 5 bases, with 18 bases between. The CDR3 DNA reads as TGCGCCAGCAGCTCGGCGCCGGGACAAATTAACAATGAGCAGTTCTTC. Translated, it gives CASSSAPGQINNEQFF. The full variable domain, in which reference TRBV5-1 and TRBJ2-1 provide the parts outside the CDR3, is KAGVTQTPRYLIKTRGQQVTLSCSPISGHRSVSWYQQTPGQGLQFLFEYFSETQRNKGNFPGRFSGRQFSNSRSEMNVSTLELGDSALYLCASSSAPGQINNEQFFGPGTRLTVL.

Notes on this clonotype: As the CDR3 is not closed by the conserved phenylalanine or tryptophan, this likely results from a read error. This sequence joins TRBV7-2 and TRBJ1-5; 8 bases map to TRBD1. Trimming cost V 5 bases and J 5 bases; bases outside gene matches: 8. CDR1 is SGHTA and CDR2 is FQGNSA in the germline V gene. The CDR3 length is 15 residues. The CDR3 protein is CASSRTGQKDQPQHL. The DNA of the CDR3 is TGTGCCAGCAGCCGGACAGGGCAAAAGGATCAGCCCCAGCATCTT.

This clonotype was counted many times. The chain joins TRBV29-1 to TRBJ2-2; 7 positions agree with TRBD2. The CDR3 has 16 residues. After removal of 5 bases from V and 4 bases from J, the junction contained 13 bases not matched to a gene. Germline V lookup: CDR1 SQVTM, CDR2 ANQGSEA. CDR3 in amino acids: CSVLGGIAGSTGELFF. The CDR3 DNA reads as TGCAGCGTTTTGGGGGGAATAGCGGGCTCCACCGGGGAGCTGTTTTTT.

CDR3 nucleotides: TGTGCCAGTAGCCAGATAGCGGGAGCGTCACAGTTCTTC. Translating gives CASSQIAGASQFF. V usage is TRBV19 and J usage is TRBJ2-1; the match to TRBD2 covers 9 bases. The germline gives CDR1 LNHDA, CDR2 SQIVND (reference sequence). The CDR3 is 13 amino acids. J was trimmed by 13 bases and V by 6 bases; bases with no gene match: 10.

The rearrangement joins TRBV10-3 to TRBJ2-7; a possible D gene is TRBD1 (6 bases). Germline V gene sequence: CDR1 ENHRY, CDR2 SYGVKD. The CDR3 covers 16 residues. V was clipped by 0 bases and J by 0 bases, with 12 bases between them. The CDR3 loop reads CAISESGQGRSYEQYF. CDR3 in DNA: TGTGCCATCAGTGAGTCAGGTCAGGGGCGCTCCTACGAGCAGTACTTC.

This clonotype qualifies as medium-sized (0.01 to 0.1%). The chain combines TRBV29-1 with TRBJ2-3, with D uncertain. Trimming left V 4 bases short and J 2 bases short, with 10 bases between. CDR3 length equals 13 residues. The germline CDR1 and CDR2 sequences are SQVTM and ANQGSEA. CDR3 region: CSVVDVYTDTQYF. CDR3 bases: TGCAGCGTTGTGGACGTCTACACAGATACGCAGTATTTT.

The sample holds many counts of this clonotype. J is TRBJ1-4 and V is TRBV30; D gene uncertain. Germline V gene data show CDR1 as GTSNPN and CDR2 as SVGIG (reference sequence). The CDR3 runs 15 residues. Trimming left V 1 base short and J 4 bases short, with 13 bases between. The CDR3, as DNA: TGTGCCTGGAGTGCTGTTCTTGACGGTAATGAAAAACTGTTTTTT. This gives the protein CAWSAVLDGNEKLFF.

Notes on this clonotype: Germline is not matched at one junction end, which may reflect a read error. V usage is TRBV20-1 and J usage is TRBJ2-1, with 12 bases aligning to TRBD2. The CDR3 loop spans 14 amino acids. Germline CDR1 is DFQATT and CDR2 is SNEGSKA (reference sequence). The CDR3 DNA reads TGCAGTGCCTGGACTAGCGGGGCTTACAATGAGCAGCTCTTC. This gives the protein CSAWTSGAYNEQLF.

This clonotype was observed many times. The J gene is TRBJ1-2, the V gene TRBV27; TRBD1 might be the D (5 bases). Germline V gene sequence: CDR1 MNHEY, CDR2 SMNVEV (reference sequence). The ends were cut back, 5 bases at V and 3 bases at J, with 13 bases in the middle. The CDR3 runs 14 residues. The CDR3: CASSPNPGHYGYTF. The CDR3 DNA follows: TGTGCCAGCAGTCCGAATCCGGGACACTATGGCTACACCTTC.

Within the sample, this clonotype is medium-sized. The rearrangement joins TRBV9 to TRBJ2-2; D unresolved. Germline V gene data show CDR1 as SGDLS and CDR2 as YYNGEE. CDR3 length: 12 amino acids. Trimming shortened V by 3 bases and J by 3 bases, and 3 bases separated the two germline ends. CDR3 region: CASSGDTGELFF. CDR3 bases: TGTGCCAGCAGCGGTGACACCGGGGAGCTGTTTTTT.

This clonotype was observed many times. The J gene is TRBJ2-1, the V gene TRBV11-3; D not resolved. This CDR3 has 13 residues. Germline V gene data show CDR1 as SGHNT and CDR2 as YENEEA. The V and J ends lost 5 bases and 10 bases respectively, with 15 bases between them. The CDR3 region has the DNA TGTGCCAGCAGCCAACCTCCTGTGGGGGAGCAGTTCTTC. As protein: CASSQPPVGEQFF.

The chain carries TRBV10-3 and TRBJ1-5; D gene ambiguous. V lost 4 bases, J lost 6 bases, and 7 bases lay in between. The CDR3 runs to 12 residues. Germline V gene data show CDR1 as ENHRY and CDR2 as SYGVKD. For the CDR3, the DNA is TGTGCCATCAGTGCAGGATCTCAGCCCCAGCATTTT. Its translation: CAISAGSQPQHF.

This clonotype has ten or more counts. This chain uses TRBV10-1 with TRBJ2-3; TRBD2 agrees at 9 bases. The CDR3 runs 16 residues. The junction had 14 bases not matched to a gene; V was cut back by 8 bases and J by 5 bases. Germline V lookup: CDR1 WNHNN, CDR2 SYGVQD (reference sequence). CDR3 nucleotide sequence: TGCGCCAGCGGACCGAACGCGGGAGGGCCTCAAGATACGCAGTATTTT. Translation gives CASGPNAGGPQDTQYF.

This clonotype occurred many times. The CDR3 region is CASSPKGTSGLYSYNEQFF. CDR3 nucleotides: TGTGCCAGCAGCCCTAAAGGGACTAGCGGGTTATACTCCTACAATGAGCAGTTCTTC. The gene calls are TRBV5-6 and TRBJ2-1; 12 bases align to TRBD2. V was pared by 4 bases and J by 0 bases, with 11 bases of the junction left unmatched. This CDR3 contains 19 residues. Germline V gene data show CDR1 as SGHDT and CDR2 as YYEEEE.

This clonotype was seen only a few times. Since the CDR3 does not end with the conserved phenylalanine or tryptophan, this likely comes from a read error. V usage is TRBV30 and J usage is TRBJ2-7; no clear D gene. From germline, CDR1 is GTSNPN and CDR2 SVGIG (reference sequence). The CDR3 covers 14 residues. The CDR3 loop reads CARSVDAVSYEQYL. CDR3 coding DNA: TGTGCCCGGAGTGTAGACGCAGTCTCCTACGAGCAGTACCTC.

This clonotype was detected many times. The rearrangement uses TRBV5-1 and TRBJ2-3; D is perhaps TRBD2 (5 bases). This CDR3 is built from 15 residues. V was clipped by 4 bases and J by 4 bases, with 16 bases between them. Germline values: CDR1 SGHRS, CDR2 YFSETQ. The CDR3 protein is CASSPRDKTADTQYF. The CDR3, as DNA: TGCGCCAGCAGCCCCCGGGATAAGACCGCAGATACGCAGTATTTT.

By share, this clonotype ranks as medium-sized. The chain combines TRBV7-2 with TRBJ2-7; 8 bases match TRBD2. CDR3 size: 15 residues. Germline V gene lookup returns CDR1 SGHTA and CDR2 FQGNSA. J gave up 4 bases and V 1 base, and 6 bases lay outside the gene matches. CDR3 loop: CASSLDGGLGYEQYF. DNA for the CDR3: TGTGCCAGCAGCTTAGATGGGGGACTAGGTTACGAGCAGTACTTC.

In nucleotides, the CDR3 is TGTGCCAGCAGCGGCGGACTAGCGGGAAACAATGAGCAGTTCTTC. It yields the protein CASSGGLAGNNEQFF. The chain carries TRBV7-6 and TRBJ2-1, with 12 bases aligning to TRBD2. The CDR3 consists of 15 residues. The V and J ends lost 5 bases and 5 bases, in that order; junction bases with no gene match: 4. CDR1 is SGHVS, CDR2 FNYEAQ, per germline.

In this sample, this clonotype turned up many times. The genes are TRBV30 and TRBJ1-5; 7 bases line up with TRBD1. Trimming at V came to 0 bases and at J to 7 bases, leaving 6 bases not matched to a gene. Germline CDR1 is GTSNPN and CDR2 is SVGIG (reference sequence). The CDR3 totals 14 residues. The CDR3 coding sequence is TGTGCCTGGAGTGTCACAGGGACAGAACAGCCCCAGCATTTT. This sequence encodes CAWSVTGTEQPQHF.

For this clonotype: Mismatch with germline at one junction end may stem from a read error. This sequence joins TRBV20-1 and TRBJ1-4; TRBD1 is a possible D gene (5 bases). Looked up from germline, CDR1 is DFQATT and CDR2 is SNEGSKA (reference sequence). The CDR3 has 14 residues. CDR3 sequence reads: CSAPRGGANEKLFF. In nucleotides, the CDR3 is TGCAGTGCTCCTAGGGGAGGCGCTAATGAAAAACTGTTTTTC.

This chain joins TRBV10-3 and TRBJ1-4, with no clear D. The V and J ends lost 7 bases and 10 bases respectively, with 16 bases between them. The CDR3 consists of 13 residues. Germline values: CDR1 ENHRY, CDR2 SYGVKD. The CDR3 DNA reads TGTGCCATCAAGGGCAGCCTAATTGGAAAACTGTTTTTT. This codes for CAIKGSLIGKLFF.

This clonotype has at least ten counts. The chain has TRBV5-6 and TRBJ2-1, with D maybe TRBD1 (6 bases). The CDR3 totals 15 residues. Trimming took 1 base from V and 6 from J, leaving 14 bases between them. The germline V gene has CDR1 SGHDT and CDR2 YYEEEE. The CDR3 bases are TGTGCCAGCAGCTTGCGCCAGGGGTTTAGCAATGAGCAGTTCTTC. This encodes CASSLRQGFSNEQFF. The full variable domain, its missing parts supplied by reference TRBV5-6 and TRBJ2-1, is DAGVTQSPTHLIKTRGQQVTLRCSPKSGHDTVSWYQQALGQGPQFIFQYYEEEERQRGNFPDRFSGHQFPNYSSELNVNALLLGDSALYLCASSLRQGFSNEQFFGPGTRLTVL.

This clonotype was seen a few times. The CDR3 coding sequence is TGTGCCAGCAGCCAAGATTTGGTAGCCGGGGAGACCCAGTACTTC. Protein sequence: CASSQDLVAGETQYF. This chain uses TRBV3-1 with TRBJ2-5; D unresolved. Trimming stripped 0 bases from V and 5 bases from J, with 13 bases between. The V gene's germline CDR1 is LGHDT and CDR2 YNNKEL (reference sequence). The CDR3 length is 15 residues.

This clonotype showed up many times. The rearrangement uses TRBV27 and TRBJ2-1; 16 nucleotides agree with TRBD2. The germline gives CDR1 MNHEY, CDR2 SMNVEV (reference sequence). V gave up 6 bases and J gave up 4 bases; unmatched junction bases: 12. The CDR3 covers 19 residues. The CDR3 reads CASSPSGLAGGGRYNEQFF. The CDR3 region has the DNA TGTGCCAGCAGCCCATCGGGACTAGCGGGAGGGGGTCGGTACAATGAGCAGTTCTTC.